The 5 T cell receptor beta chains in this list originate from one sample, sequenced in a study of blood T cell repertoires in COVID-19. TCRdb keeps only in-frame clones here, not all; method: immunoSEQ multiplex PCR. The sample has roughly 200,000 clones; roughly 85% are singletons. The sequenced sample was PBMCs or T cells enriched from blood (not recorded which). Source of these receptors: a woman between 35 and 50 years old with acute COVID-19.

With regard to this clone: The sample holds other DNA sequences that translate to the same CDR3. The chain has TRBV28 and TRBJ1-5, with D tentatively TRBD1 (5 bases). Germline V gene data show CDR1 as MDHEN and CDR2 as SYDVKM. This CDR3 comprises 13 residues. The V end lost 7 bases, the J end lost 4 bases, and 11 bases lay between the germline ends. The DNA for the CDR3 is TGTGCCAGCACCCTCGGGGGGAATCAGCCCCAGCATTTT. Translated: CASTLGGNQPQHF.

CDR3 loop: CASTRTGSGTEAFF. As DNA, the CDR3 is TGCGCCAGCACAAGGACAGGGAGTGGGACTGAAGCTTTCTTT. The V gene is TRBV5-1, the J gene TRBJ1-1, with 8 nucleotides matching TRBD1. V trimming: 6 bases; J trimming: 5 bases; junction bases outside the gene matches: 9. In germline, CDR1 is SGHRS, CDR2 YFSETQ. This CDR3 comprises 14 residues.

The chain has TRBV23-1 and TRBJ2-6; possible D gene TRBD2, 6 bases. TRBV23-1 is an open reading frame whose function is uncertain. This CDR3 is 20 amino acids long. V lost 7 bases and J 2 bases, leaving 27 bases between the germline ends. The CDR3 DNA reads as TGCGCCAGCACCCCCCGCCTGGGTGGAGGGGTCTCCACTGGGGCCAACGTCCTGACTTTC. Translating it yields CASTPRLGGGVSTGANVLTF.

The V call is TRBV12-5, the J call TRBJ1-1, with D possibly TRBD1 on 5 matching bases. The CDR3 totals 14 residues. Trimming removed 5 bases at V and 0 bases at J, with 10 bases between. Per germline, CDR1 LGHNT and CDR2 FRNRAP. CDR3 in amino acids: CASGPETVNTEAFF. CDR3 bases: TGTGCTAGTGGTCCAGAGACAGTGAACACTGAAGCTTTCTTT.

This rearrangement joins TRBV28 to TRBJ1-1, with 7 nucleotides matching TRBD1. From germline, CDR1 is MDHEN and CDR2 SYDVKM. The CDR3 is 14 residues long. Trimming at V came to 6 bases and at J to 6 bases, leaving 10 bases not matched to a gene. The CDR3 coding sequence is TGTGCCAGCAGGATCACAGGGGTTCTACCTGAAGCTTTCTTT. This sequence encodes CASRITGVLPEAFF.